These 28 T cell receptor beta chains share one sample of origin, sequenced in a study of blood T cell repertoires in COVID-19. The protocol was immunoSEQ multiplex PCR, while the TCRdb copy is restricted to in-frame clones and leaves out a portion. The sample contains roughly 150,000 clones, approximately 80% of which appear only once. Sequencing was performed on peripheral blood. These receptors were obtained from a man aged 55 to 69 with acute or convalescent COVID-19.

The J gene is TRBJ2-5, the V gene TRBV3-1 (or the pseudogene TRBV3-2), with 10 bases matching TRBD2. The length of the CDR3 is 13 residues. Germline CDR1 and CDR2: LGHDT and YNNKEL (reference sequence). J gave up 13 bases and V 4 bases, and 9 bases lay outside the gene matches. The CDR3 protein is CASSLRTSGNRYF. The DNA of the CDR3 is TGTGCCAGCAGCCTCCGGACTAGCGGCAATAGGTACTTC.

The chain has TRBV19 and TRBJ2-3; D possibly corresponds to TRBD2 (7 bases). V was cut by 3 bases and J by 0 bases, with 13 bases left in between. The CDR3 extends over 16 amino acids. CDR1 is LNHDA and CDR2 is SQIVND in the germline V gene (reference sequence). The CDR3 protein is CASSILGGASTDTQYF. The CDR3 bases are TGTGCCAGTAGTATTTTGGGGGGGGCTAGCACAGATACGCAGTATTTT.

This chain links TRBV9 with TRBJ2-3; a weak D match, TRBD1 (7 bases). This CDR3 contains 15 residues. CDR1 SGDLS and CDR2 YYNGEE come from the germline V gene. The V end was cut by 4 bases, the J end by 5 bases, with 17 bases between. The CDR3 is CASSQGGSQVDTQYF. The CDR3 DNA reads TGTGCCAGCAGCCAGGGGGGTTCGCAGGTAGATACGCAGTATTTT.

The sample holds a few counts of this clone. The chain uses TRBV11-2 and TRBJ1-1, with D possibly being TRBD1 (5 bases). V gave up 6 bases and J gave up 5 bases, with 10 bases separating them. From germline, CDR1 is SGHAT and CDR2 FQNNGV. The length of the CDR3 is 12 residues. The DNA of the CDR3 is TGTGCCAGCAGGGGGGGGGAAACTGAAGCTTTCTTT. Amino acids: CASRGGETEAFF.

The genes are TRBV15 and TRBJ2-3, with 13 positions matching TRBD2. The germline V gene encodes CDR1 LNHNV and CDR2 YYDKDF (reference sequence). The CDR3 totals 17 residues. With 2 bases clipped from V and 7 bases from J, the junction kept 9 bases outside the gene matches. For the CDR3, the DNA is TGTGCCACCAGCAGACAAACCGGACTAGCGGGGGTGAATACGCAGTATTTT. As protein: CATSRQTGLAGVNTQYF.

This chain joins TRBV6-5 and TRBJ1-1; no reliable D call. The CDR3 has 14 residues. Germline V CDR1 and CDR2: MNHEY, SVGAGI. Trimming stripped 2 bases from V and 0 bases from J, with 7 bases between. DNA for the CDR3: TGTGCCAGCAGTTACGGCAGGATGAACACTGAAGCTTTCTTT. Protein sequence: CASSYGRMNTEAFF.

The rearrangement joins TRBV14 to TRBJ1-2; unclear D gene. Trimming cost V 3 bases and J 4 bases, with 12 bases left between them. Germline values: CDR1 SGHDN, CDR2 FVKESK. This CDR3 region has 14 residues. This CDR3 reads CASSQAAGFYGYTF. The CDR3 DNA sequence: TGTGCCAGCAGCCAGGCGGCGGGATTCTATGGCTACACCTTC.

V and J are TRBV6-5 and TRBJ2-2, with 12 bases aligning to TRBD2. V lost 4 bases to trimming and J lost 4 bases; unmatched junction nucleotides: 4. This CDR3 contains 16 residues. Germline lookup yields CDR1 MNHEY and CDR2 SVGAGI. CDR3 residues: CASSSLAGGPTGELFF. CDR3 in DNA: TGTGCCAGCAGTTCTCTAGCGGGGGGGCCCACCGGGGAGCTGTTTTTT.

This clone was found once. The rearrangement joins TRBV2 to TRBJ1-1, with 7 bases matching TRBD1. The V gene's germline CDR1 is SNHLY and CDR2 FYNNEI. This CDR3 is built from 13 residues. The V segment lost 5 bases and the J segment 4 bases; nucleotides outside the gene matches: 4. The CDR3 DNA sequence: TGTGCCAGCAGTTCACAGGGGACCACTGAAGCTTTCTTT. Translated: CASSSQGTTEAFF.

This clone was seen just once. The J gene is TRBJ1-3, the V gene TRBV5-1, with D perhaps TRBD1 (5 bases). Trimming cost V 0 bases and J 0 bases, with 13 bases left between them. The CDR3 has 17 amino acids. Germline CDR1 reads SGHRS; CDR2 reads YFSETQ. CDR3 loop: CASSLVPGDHSGNTIYF. The CDR3 DNA sequence: TGCGCCAGCAGCTTGGTGCCGGGGGATCACTCTGGAAACACCATATATTTT. The full variable domain, rest sourced from reference TRBV5-1 and TRBJ1-3, is KAGVTQTPRYLIKTRGQQVTLSCSPISGHRSVSWYQQTPGQGLQFLFEYFSETQRNKGNFPGRFSGRQFSNSRSEMNVSTLELGDSALYLCASSLVPGDHSGNTIYFGEGSWLTVV.

V usage is TRBV27 and J usage is TRBJ2-7; 7 bases are shared with TRBD1. V was clipped by 5 bases and J by 1 base; unmatched bases: 5. The CDR3 has 14 residues. Germline CDR1 MNHEY, CDR2 SMNVEV (reference sequence). DNA for the CDR3: TGTGCCAGCAGTATGACAGGGAATTCCTACGAGCAGTACTTC. It is translated as CASSMTGNSYEQYF.

The chain recombines TRBV5-5 with TRBJ1-2, with D maybe TRBD1 (6 bases). Per germline, CDR1 SGHKS and CDR2 YYEKEE (reference sequence). The CDR3 is made up of 13 amino acids. Trimming took off 5 bases at V and 4 bases at J, with 12 bases between the two ends. The CDR3 DNA reads as TGTGCCAGCAGATTCACAGGGCTCTATGGCTACACCTTC. This encodes CASRFTGLYGYTF.

For the CDR3, the DNA is TGTGCCAGCAGCTTGGTGGCAGGGGTAGGCTACACCTTC. Amino acid sequence: CASSLVAGVGYTF. The chain carries TRBV5-4 and TRBJ1-2; D is perhaps TRBD1 (6 bases). This CDR3 is 13 amino acids long. With 0 bases removed from V and 8 bases from J, the gap between germline ends came to 11 bases. Germline loops: CDR1 SGHNT, CDR2 YYREEE (reference sequence). Complete variable domain (other parts from reference TRBV5-4 and TRBJ1-2): ETGVTQSPTHLIKTRGQQVTLRCSSQSGHNTVSWYQQALGQGPQFIFQYYREEENGRGNFPPRFSGLQFPNYSSELNVNALELDDSALYLCASSLVAGVGYTFGSGTRLTVV.

This sequence joins TRBV4-3 and TRBJ1-2; unclear D gene. The CDR3 has 15 residues. Per the germline V gene, CDR1 is LGHNA and CDR2 is YSLEER. V lost 0 bases and J lost 4, with 12 bases in between. The CDR3 loop is CASSQDEVMVYGYTF. DNA for the CDR3: TGCGCCAGCAGCCAAGATGAGGTTATGGTCTATGGCTACACCTTC.

The chain carries TRBV7-3 and TRBJ2-1; TRBD1 matches at 7 bases. The CDR3 length is 15 residues. Germline lookup yields CDR1 SGHTA and CDR2 FQGTGA. With V trimmed by 7 bases and J by 8 bases, 14 bases remained unmatched. In DNA form, the CDR3 reads TGTGCCAGCACCTCGACAGGGAGCGAGAGCGATGAGCAGTTCTTC. Translation: CASTSTGSESDEQFF.

This chain uses TRBV11-2 with TRBJ2-3; 9 bases line up with TRBD2. Germline CDR1 and CDR2: SGHAT and FQNNGV. This CDR3 has 17 residues. Trimming removed 2 bases from V and 5 bases from J; junction bases left unmatched: 11. For the CDR3, the DNA is TGTGCCAGCAGCTTAAATGGCGGCGGGGGGGCCTTAGATACGCAGTATTTT. Protein product: CASSLNGGGGALDTQYF.

J is TRBJ2-7 and V is TRBV4-3, with unresolved D. Per germline, CDR1 LGHNA and CDR2 YSLEER. This CDR3 region has 15 residues. V was pared by 0 bases and J by 3 bases, with 12 bases between. The CDR3 is CASSQDPGLNYEQYF. Written as DNA, the CDR3 is TGCGCCAGCAGCCAAGACCCGGGTTTGAACTACGAGCAGTACTTC.

V and J are TRBV4-1 and TRBJ1-4; a weak D match, TRBD1 (5 bases). Per germline, CDR1 MGHRA and CDR2 YSYEKL. CDR3 size: 14 residues. V lost 6 bases and J lost 5, with 13 bases in between. The CDR3 sequence: CASRHGDSNEKLFF. The CDR3 DNA is TGCGCCAGCAGGCACGGAGACAGCAATGAAAAACTGTTTTTT.

The table lists this clone with a count of one. The CDR3, as DNA: TGTGCCAGCAGCGCGGGTGATCGCTCCTACGAGCAGTACTTC. Its translation is CASSAGDRSYEQYF. The chain recombines TRBV9 with TRBJ2-7; D remains ambiguous. The V end lost 3 bases, the J end lost 0 bases, and 10 bases lay between the germline ends. This CDR3 region has 14 residues. Germline CDR1 and CDR2: SGDLS and YYNGEE.

This sequence joins TRBV24-1 and TRBJ2-2; a weak D match, TRBD1 (6 bases). Germline lookup yields CDR1 KGHDR and CDR2 SFDVKD. The CDR3 runs 13 residues. The V and J ends lost 5 bases and 7 bases respectively, with 10 bases between them. The CDR3 here is CATSVQGIGELFF. DNA for the CDR3: TGTGCCACCAGTGTTCAGGGGATCGGGGAGCTGTTTTTT.

This rearrangement joins TRBV29-1 to TRBJ1-1; a weak D match, TRBD1 (6 bases). V lost 7 bases, J lost 7 bases, and 13 bases lay in between. The CDR3 length is 11 residues. The germline CDR1 and CDR2 sequences are SQVTM and ANQGSEA. The CDR3 is CSARTEIEAFF. CDR3 DNA sequence: TGCAGCGCCAGGACAGAAATTGAAGCTTTCTTT.

V usage is TRBV6-6 and J usage is TRBJ1-4; D is unclear. Germline CDR1 MNHNY, CDR2 SVGAGI (reference sequence). Trimming stripped 4 bases from V and 8 bases from J, with 14 bases between. The CDR3 is 14 amino acids. The CDR3 loop is CASSLEEVGEKLFF. The CDR3 nucleotides are TGTGCCAGCAGTTTAGAGGAGGTGGGGGAAAAACTGTTTTTT.

V gene TRBV29-1 combines with J gene TRBJ1-2, with unresolved D. Trimming took 1 base from V and 6 from J, leaving 9 bases between them. Per the germline V gene, CDR1 is SQVTM and CDR2 is ANQGSEA. There are 12 residues in the CDR3. CDR3 in amino acids: CSVEVTVHGYTF. The CDR3 DNA reads as TGCAGCGTTGAAGTCACAGTTCATGGCTACACCTTC.

This chain uses TRBV6-5 with TRBJ2-7, with TRBD1 identical over 9 bases. The CDR3 is made up of 13 amino acids. The germline gives CDR1 MNHEY, CDR2 SVGAGI. J lost 4 bases, V lost 4 bases, and 2 bases had no gene match. The CDR3 sequence: CASSWTGEYEQYF. Here the CDR3 DNA reads TGTGCCAGCAGTTGGACAGGGGAGTACGAGCAGTACTTC.

The CDR3 DNA sequence: TGCAGCGGACAGGGGTTATCCACTGAAGCTTTCTTT. It specifies CSGQGLSTEAFF. This chain links TRBV29-1 with TRBJ1-1; 8 positions agree with TRBD1. The CDR3 contains 12 residues. CDR1 and CDR2 (germline): SQVTM, ANQGSEA. V gave up 7 bases and J gave up 4 bases; unmatched junction bases: 5.

V usage is TRBV5-1 and J usage is TRBJ1-2; D may be TRBD1 (6 bases). Germline V gene sequence: CDR1 SGHRS, CDR2 YFSETQ. V lost 4 bases, J lost 6 bases, and 13 bases lay in between. The length of the CDR3 is 13 residues. DNA of the CDR3: TGCGCCAGCAGCGAACCAGGGGTAGATGGCTACACCTTC. This gives the protein CASSEPGVDGYTF. Together with reference TRBV5-1 and TRBJ1-2, the CDR3 gives the full variable domain: KAGVTQTPRYLIKTRGQQVTLSCSPISGHRSVSWYQQTPGQGLQFLFEYFSETQRNKGNFPGRFSGRQFSNSRSEMNVSTLELGDSALYLCASSEPGVDGYTFGSGTRLTVV.

V is TRBV6-5 and J is TRBJ2-7; D perhaps matches TRBD2 (5 bases). This CDR3 has 14 residues. Trimming removed 6 bases from V and 6 bases from J, with 18 bases in between. Germline CDR1 MNHEY, CDR2 SVGAGI. CDR3 DNA: TGTGCCAGCAGGCCCAAGGCTGGAGGAGGCGAGCAGTACTTC. This sequence encodes CASRPKAGGGEQYF.

The chain has TRBV7-9 and TRBJ1-2; no clear D. Germline V gene data show CDR1 as SEHNR and CDR2 as FQNEAQ (reference sequence). CDR3 size: 14 residues. V was trimmed by 1 base and J by 7 bases, leaving 13 bases between them. The CDR3 DNA follows: TGTGCCAGCAGCTTAGAGTTGGAGGGAGCTGGCTACACCTTC. Its translation: CASSLELEGAGYTF. The complete variable domain, with remaining parts taken from reference TRBV7-9 and TRBJ1-2, reads DTGVSQNPRHKITKRGQNVTFRCDPISEHNRLYWYRQTLGQGPEFLTYFQNEAQLEKSRLLSDRFSAERPKGSFSTLEIQRTEQGDSAMYLCASSLELEGAGYTFGSGTRLTVV.